The sequence of this T cell receptor beta chain was determined in a study of blood T cells in healthy people across ages. Study findings and constraints: Per million T cells, the diversity of TCR beta decreased roughly linearly as age advanced. CMV status of donors was not determined, possibly confounding expanded clonotype changes.

A second PCR of about 7 to 12 cycles used a sample-barcoded 5' primer and a J-beta primer mix. TCRdb called the 5' RACE reads again in MiXCR, with one record for every CDR3 protein. The top ten clones hold approximately 3.6% of a sample with about 560,000 distinct CDR3 sequences, about 27% of them seen once. Every sample gave at least 5.5 micrograms of total RNA when it was extracted. Concerning this clonotype: Its antigen is currently unknown.

The CDR3 has 15 amino acids. V gave up 4 bases and J gave up 3 bases; unmatched junction bases: 8. This sample was shared with a second study, whose subject was T cells of mothers and their children. That paper states: cDNA was synthesized from all extracted RNA at roughly 1.5 ug per reaction.

The chain combines TRBV12-3 or TRBV12-4 with TRBJ1-2; 7 positions agree with TRBD1. The TCR comes from a boy younger than 10 in good health. Specimen: blood. CDR3 in DNA: TGTGCCAGCAGTTCCGGACAGGACCCTCACTATGGCTACACCTTC. This encodes CASSSGQDPHYGYTF.